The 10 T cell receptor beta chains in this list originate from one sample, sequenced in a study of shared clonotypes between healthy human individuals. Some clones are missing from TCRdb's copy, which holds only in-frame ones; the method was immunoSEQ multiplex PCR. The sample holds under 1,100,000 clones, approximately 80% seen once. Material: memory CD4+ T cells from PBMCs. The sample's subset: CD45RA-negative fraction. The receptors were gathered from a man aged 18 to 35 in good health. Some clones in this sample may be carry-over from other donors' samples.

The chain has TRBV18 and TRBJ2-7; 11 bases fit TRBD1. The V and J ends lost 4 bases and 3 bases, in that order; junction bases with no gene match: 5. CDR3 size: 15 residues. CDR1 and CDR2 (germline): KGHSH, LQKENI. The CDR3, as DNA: TGTGCCAGCTCACATCCGGGACAGGGGGGCTACGAGCAGTACTTC. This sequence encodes CASSHPGQGGYEQYF.

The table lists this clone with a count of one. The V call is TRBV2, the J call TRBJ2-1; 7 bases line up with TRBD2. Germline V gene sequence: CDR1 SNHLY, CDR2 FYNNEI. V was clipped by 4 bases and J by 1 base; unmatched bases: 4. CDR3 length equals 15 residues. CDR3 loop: CASSVAGASYNEQFF. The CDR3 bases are TGTGCCAGCAGTGTGGCGGGAGCTTCCTACAATGAGCAGTTCTTC.

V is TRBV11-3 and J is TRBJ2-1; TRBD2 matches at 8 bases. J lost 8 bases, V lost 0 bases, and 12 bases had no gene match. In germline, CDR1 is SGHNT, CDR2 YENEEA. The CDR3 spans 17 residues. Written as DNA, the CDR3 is TGTGCCAGCAGCTTAGACCCCTCAGCGGGAGAGTCCGATGAGCAGTTCTTC. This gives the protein CASSLDPSAGESDEQFF. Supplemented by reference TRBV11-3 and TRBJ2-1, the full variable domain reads EAGVVQSPRYKIIEKKQPVAFWCNPISGHNTLYWYLQNLGQGPELLIRYENEEAVDDSQLPKDRFSAERLKGVDSTLKIQPAELGDSAVYLCASSLDPSAGESDEQFFGPGTRLTVL.

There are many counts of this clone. The CDR3 loop is CSAQKQETQYF. Here the CDR3 DNA reads TGCAGTGCACAGAAACAGGAGACCCAGTACTTC. The chain joins TRBV20-1 to TRBJ2-5; no clear D. CDR3 length: 11 residues. V lost 6 bases and J lost 5, with 10 bases in between. Germline values: CDR1 DFQATT, CDR2 SNEGSKA (reference sequence).

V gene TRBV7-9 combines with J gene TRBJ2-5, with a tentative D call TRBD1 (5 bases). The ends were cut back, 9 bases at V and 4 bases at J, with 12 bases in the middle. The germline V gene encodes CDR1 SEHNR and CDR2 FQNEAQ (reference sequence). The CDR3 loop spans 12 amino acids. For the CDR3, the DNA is TGTGCCAGTAGCAGGGTGGTAGAGACCCAGTACTTC. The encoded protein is CASSRVVETQYF.

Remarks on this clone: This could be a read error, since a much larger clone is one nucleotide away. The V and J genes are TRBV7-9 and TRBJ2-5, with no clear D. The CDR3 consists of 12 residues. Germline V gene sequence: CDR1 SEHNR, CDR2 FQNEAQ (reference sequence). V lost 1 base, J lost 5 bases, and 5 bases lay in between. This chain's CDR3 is CASSLVAETQYF. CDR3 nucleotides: TGTGCCAGCAGCTTAGTGGCCGAGACCCAGTACTTC.

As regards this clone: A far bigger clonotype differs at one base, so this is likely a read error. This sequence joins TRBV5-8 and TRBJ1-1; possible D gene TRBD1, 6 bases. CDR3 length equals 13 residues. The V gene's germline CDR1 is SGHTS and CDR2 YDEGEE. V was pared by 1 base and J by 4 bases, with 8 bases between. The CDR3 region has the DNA TGTGCCAGCAGCTTGCGCAGGGGCACTGAAGCTTTCTTT. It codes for CASSLRRGTEAFF.

This CDR3 reads CASSGRQSGVYQPQHF. For the CDR3, the DNA is TGTGCCAGCAGCGGCCGGCAATCAGGGGTGTATCAGCCCCAGCATTTT. This chain joins TRBV7-9 and TRBJ1-5; D perhaps matches TRBD1 (6 bases). The CDR3 consists of 16 residues. Per the germline V gene, CDR1 is SEHNR and CDR2 is FQNEAQ (reference sequence). The ends were cut back, 5 bases at V and 5 bases at J, with 19 bases in the middle.

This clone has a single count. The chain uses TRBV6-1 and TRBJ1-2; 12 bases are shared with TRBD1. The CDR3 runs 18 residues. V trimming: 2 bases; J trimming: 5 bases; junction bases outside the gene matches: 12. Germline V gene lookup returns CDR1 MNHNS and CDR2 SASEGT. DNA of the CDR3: TGTGCCAGCAGTGAAAATTTGGGACAGGGGGCAATTTGGTATGGCTACACCTTC. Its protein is CASSENLGQGAIWYGYTF.

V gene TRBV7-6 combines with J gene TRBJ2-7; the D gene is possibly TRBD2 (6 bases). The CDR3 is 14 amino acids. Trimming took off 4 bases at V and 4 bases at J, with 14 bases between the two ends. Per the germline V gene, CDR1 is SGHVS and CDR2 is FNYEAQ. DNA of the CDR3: TGTGCCAGCAGCTCCCGGGAGACGAGGTACGAGCAGTACTTC. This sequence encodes CASSSRETRYEQYF. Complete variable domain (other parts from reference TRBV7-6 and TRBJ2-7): GAGVSQSPRYKVTKRGQDVALRCDPISGHVSLYWYRQALGQGPEFLTYFNYEAQQDKSGLPNDRFSAERPEGSISTLTIQRTEQRDSAMYRCASSSRETRYEQYFGPGTRLTVT.